What follows are 22 T cell receptor beta chains derived from one specimen sequenced in a study of beta chain features in type 1 diabetes. Every isolated RNA sample was fully reverse transcribed, so sequencing captured expressed TCRB transcripts. Generated by immunoSEQ multiplex PCR, the TCRdb table keeps only in-frame clones and is missing some. The repertoire has over 40,000 clones, 51% of them found once; the top ten carry around 2.1%. The sequencing input was Tregs from blood. The source of these receptors is a woman aged 18-29 years in good health.

This chain uses TRBV11-3 with TRBJ1-6; D not resolved. Germline V gene sequence: CDR1 SGHNT, CDR2 YENEEA. The CDR3 is 12 residues long. Trimming shortened V by 5 bases and J by 4 bases, and 3 bases separated the two germline ends. CDR3 nucleotides: TGTGCCAGCAGCCTATATAATTCACCCCTCCACTTT. Its protein is CASSLYNSPLHF.

V is TRBV27 and J is TRBJ2-7; 7 positions match TRBD1. CDR1 MNHEY and CDR2 SMNVEV come from the germline V gene (reference sequence). Unmatched junction bases numbered 7, after V lost 3 bases and J lost 2 bases. The CDR3 extends over 15 amino acids. CDR3 amino acids: CASSFPRQGTYEQYF. The CDR3 region has the DNA TGTGCCAGCAGTTTCCCTCGACAGGGCACCTACGAGCAGTACTTC.

The chain employs TRBV28 and TRBJ1-2; 7 nucleotides line up with TRBD1. The CDR3 extends over 15 amino acids. Germline CDR1 and CDR2: MDHEN and SYDVKM. V shed 5 bases and J 7 bases; nucleotides not matched to a gene: 13. CDR3 in amino acids: CASSPRQGRMSGYTF. The CDR3 DNA reads TGTGCCAGCAGTCCTCGACAGGGTCGAATGTCTGGCTACACCTTC.

This chain connects TRBV6-6 to TRBJ2-5; D remains unclear. With the DNA end fitting TRBJ2-7 better, the J assignment may be wrong. The germline CDR1 and CDR2 sequences are MNHNY and SVGAGI (reference sequence). This CDR3 has 14 amino acids. The chain's CDR3 is CASRVAVSSYEQYF. The CDR3 DNA is TGTGCCAGCAGGGTAGCCGTTAGCTCCTACGAGCAGTACTTC.

This clone has only a few counts. The chain employs TRBV29-1 and TRBJ2-6; TRBD2 aligns across 14 bases. Trimming at V came to 6 bases and at J to 0 bases, leaving 7 bases not matched to a gene. Germline CDR1 reads SQVTM; CDR2 reads ANQGSEA. The CDR3 has 18 amino acids. As DNA, the CDR3 is TGCAGCGTCCGAGGGACTAGCGGGAGTCGCTCTGGGGCCAACGTCCTGACTTTC. Translating gives CSVRGTSGSRSGANVLTF. Full variable domain (outside the CDR3, taken from reference TRBV29-1 and TRBJ2-6): SAVISQKPSRDICQRGTSLTIQCQVDSQVTMMFWYRQQPGQSLTLIATANQGSEATYESGFVIDKFPISRPNLTFSTLTVSNMSPEDSSIYLCSVRGTSGSRSGANVLTFGAGSRLTVL.

The table lists this clone with a few counts. V and J are TRBV30 and TRBJ2-5; 8 bases line up with TRBD1. The CDR3 totals 13 residues. CDR1 and CDR2 (germline): GTSNPN, SVGIG (reference sequence). CDR3 nucleotides: TGTGCGGTTCACAGGGGGATGGGAGAGACCCAGTACTTC. Its translation: CAVHRGMGETQYF.

In this sample, this clone turned up a few times. The J gene is TRBJ2-7, the V gene TRBV19; D is perhaps TRBD2 (6 bases). Germline V lookup: CDR1 LNHDA, CDR2 SQIVND (reference sequence). CDR3 length: 13 amino acids. Trimming took off 9 bases at V and 3 bases at J, with 15 bases between the two ends. The CDR3, as DNA: TGTGCCAGCCGGACGGGGGAGAACTACGAGCAGTACTTC. The encoded protein is CASRTGENYEQYF.

The CDR3 bases are TGTGCCAGCAGCTTAGCGGCCCTAGAGGGAGGCGAGCAGTACTTC. As protein: CASSLAALEGGEQYF. The rearrangement links TRBV7-2 to TRBJ2-7; TRBD2 might be the D (6 bases). Per germline, CDR1 SGHTA and CDR2 FQGNSA. This CDR3 has 15 amino acids. The ends were cut back, 0 bases at V and 6 bases at J, with 15 bases in the middle.

This clone was seen a handful of times. V usage is TRBV4-1 and J usage is TRBJ2-2; D remains unclear. V was shortened by 1 base and J by 2 bases, with 11 bases between the two germline ends. The length of the CDR3 is 16 residues. From germline, CDR1 is MGHRA and CDR2 YSYEKL. The CDR3 DNA reads TGCGCCAGCAGCCAAGGAGTCGCGCAAAACACCGGGGAGCTGTTTTTT. Its protein is CASSQGVAQNTGELFF.

The sample holds a few counts of this clone. The CDR3 loop reads CASSPGQDFSYGYTF. The CDR3, as DNA: TGTGCCAGCTCCCCCGGACAGGATTTTTCCTATGGCTACACCTTC. The rearrangement links TRBV18 to TRBJ1-2; 7 nucleotides match TRBD1. Trimming removed 6 bases from V and 4 bases from J; junction bases left unmatched: 11. The CDR3 length is 15 residues. Germline values: CDR1 KGHSH, CDR2 LQKENI.

The chain is built from TRBV6-5 and TRBJ2-2; 7 nucleotides line up with TRBD1. The germline V gene encodes CDR1 MNHEY and CDR2 SVGAGI. The CDR3 spans 16 residues. V lost 4 bases and J lost 6; bases outside the gene matches: 11. DNA of the CDR3: TGTGCCAGCAGTTCGAGTACAATGACAGGGTCCGGGGAGCTGTTTTTT. The encoded protein is CASSSSTMTGSGELFF.

This rearrangement joins TRBV28 to TRBJ2-3; weak D call: TRBD2 (5 bases). Trimming took off 4 bases at V and 2 bases at J, with 10 bases between the two ends. Germline CDR1 and CDR2: MDHEN and SYDVKM. The CDR3 loop spans 14 amino acids. CDR3 residues: CASSSPGFTDTQYF. The CDR3 DNA reads as TGTGCCAGCAGTTCACCGGGGTTCACAGATACGCAGTATTTT.

The chain uses TRBV5-1 and TRBJ1-1, with a weak D call TRBD1 (6 bases). The CDR3 extends over 14 amino acids. V dropped 4 bases and J dropped 5 bases, with 15 bases sitting between them. The germline V gene has CDR1 SGHRS and CDR2 YFSETQ. CDR3 DNA sequence: TGCGCCAGCAGCAATCGGGGGGCGCGGACTGAAGCTTTCTTT. Its translation: CASSNRGARTEAFF.

The J gene is TRBJ1-5, the V gene TRBV28; D is ambiguous. The germline V and J ends were trimmed by 7 bases and 4 bases, with 20 bases remaining between them. This CDR3 is 16 amino acids long. CDR1 and CDR2 (germline): MDHEN, SYDVKM. In DNA, the CDR3 is TGTGCCAGCACTCGTCGGTCAGTAAGACTAAATCAGCCCCAGCATTTT. Encoded protein: CASTRRSVRLNQPQHF.

The chain is built from TRBV5-1 and TRBJ2-7; a weak D match, TRBD2 (5 bases). With 3 bases removed from V and 2 bases from J, the gap between germline ends came to 15 bases. This CDR3 is 15 amino acids long. Looked up from germline, CDR1 is SGHRS and CDR2 is YFSETQ. The CDR3 region has the DNA TGCGCCAGCAGCTCGGGAACTTCCCAAACCTACGAGCAGTACTTC. Translating gives CASSSGTSQTYEQYF.

The V gene is TRBV30, the J gene TRBJ1-2; the match to TRBD1 covers 9 bases. The germline V gene has CDR1 GTSNPN and CDR2 SVGIG (reference sequence). The CDR3 has 15 amino acids. The ends lost 2 bases at V and 7 bases at J; junction bases unmatched: 11. The CDR3 bases are TGTGCCTGGAGTCGGGTTGGGGACAGGGAAGGTGGCTACACCTTC. It translates to CAWSRVGDREGGYTF.

This clone has a handful of counts. The chain joins TRBV7-3 to TRBJ1-5, with D maybe TRBD1 (6 bases). Trimming cost V 5 bases and J 0 bases, with 11 bases left between them. CDR3 length: 15 amino acids. Looked up from germline, CDR1 is SGHTA and CDR2 is FQGTGA. In DNA, the CDR3 is TGTGCCAGCAGCCAAGGGGGATATAGCAATCAGCCCCAGCATTTT. This encodes CASSQGGYSNQPQHF.

The CDR3 spells CASSLGQGTNTEAFF. CDR3 DNA: TGTGCCAGCAGCTTGGGACAGGGGACGAACACTGAAGCTTTCTTT. The chain employs TRBV7-9 and TRBJ1-1, with 10 bases matching TRBD1. The CDR3 is 15 amino acids. Unmatched junction bases numbered 2, after V lost 3 bases and J lost 1 base. Per the germline V gene, CDR1 is SEHNR and CDR2 is FQNEAQ (reference sequence).

The chain employs TRBV18 and TRBJ2-6, with 11 bases aligning to TRBD2. This CDR3 is 20 amino acids long. J lost 2 bases, V lost 1 base, and 10 bases had no gene match. Germline CDR1 reads KGHSH; CDR2 reads LQKENI. CDR3 loop: CASSPRRASGRIAGANVLTF. The CDR3, as DNA: TGTGCCAGCTCACCACGTCGTGCTAGCGGGAGGATAGCTGGGGCCAACGTCCTGACTTTC.

In DNA, the CDR3 is TGCGCCAGCAGCTTGGTGCGACTAGCGGGATTCTTGAGCTCCGGCCAAGAGACCCAGTACTTC. As protein: CASSLVRLAGFLSSGQETQYF. This chain uses TRBV5-1 with TRBJ2-5, with TRBD2 matching 11 bases. This CDR3 is 21 amino acids long. Germline loops: CDR1 SGHRS, CDR2 YFSETQ. V was pared by 0 bases and J by 1 base, with 17 bases of the junction left unmatched.

The genes are TRBV5-4 and TRBJ1-2; 9 positions match TRBD1. Trimming took 5 bases from V and 2 from J; bases not matched to a gene: 4. The CDR3 sequence is 14 residues long. Germline V lookup: CDR1 SGHNT, CDR2 YYREEE (reference sequence). The CDR3 here is CASRNRGLNYGYTF. In DNA form, the CDR3 reads TGTGCCAGCAGGAACAGGGGGCTGAACTATGGCTACACCTTC. The full variable domain, its missing parts supplied by reference TRBV5-4 and TRBJ1-2, is ETGVTQSPTHLIKTRGQQVTLRCSSQSGHNTVSWYQQALGQGPQFIFQYYREEENGRGNFPPRFSGLQFPNYSSELNVNALELDDSALYLCASRNRGLNYGYTFGSGTRLTVV.

The chain combines TRBV15 with TRBJ2-1; 9 bases fit TRBD2. The CDR3 spans 16 residues. Trimming cost V 0 bases and J 7 bases; bases outside gene matches: 7. Germline values: CDR1 LNHNV, CDR2 YYDKDF (reference sequence). The CDR3 DNA sequence: TGTGCCACCAGCAGAGATAGGAGCGGGAGGACTAATGAGCAGTTCTTC. Protein sequence: CATSRDRSGRTNEQFF.